Listed below are T cell receptor beta chains from one sample, sequenced in a study of blood T cell repertoires in COVID-19. Assay used: immunoSEQ multiplex PCR; TCRdb lists only in-frame clones, some missing. Of 200,000 to 300,000 clones listed, roughly 82% are singletons. Material: peripheral blood. Receptors were obtained from a woman in her 70s with acute or convalescent COVID-19. The conserved cysteine and the conserved F or W are not part of the CDR3 here. Where a row states a size, it is once, few, many or the class of an expanded clone; other rows omit it.

TRBV5-1	once	TRBJ2-3	ASSFFRSSGTDTQY
TRBV12-5	NA	TRBJ2-3	ARQGTSGVYSTDTQY
TRBV7-8	NA	TRBJ1-2	ASSFQRTGPNYGYT
TRBV19	NA	TRBJ2-2	ASSPGRGYSGELF
TRBV19	NA	TRBJ2-1	ASSATWVAGGNYNAQF
TRBV11-2	NA	TRBJ1-1	ASSSLVGTEAF
TRBV18	NA	TRBJ2-1	ASSPGLAGENEQF
TRBV27	few	TRBJ1-1	ASSLSGQSGTEAF
TRBV6-2/TRBV6-3	medium-sized	TRBJ2-7	ASSYDSMDRGYEQY
TRBV3-1/TRBV3-2	NA	TRBJ2-5	ASSPLATSGGAQGGETQY
TRBV7-8	NA	TRBJ2-5	ASSRDLQGTQY
TRBV2	NA	TRBJ2-6	ASTNSRSLRTGGSGANVLT
TRBV4-1	few	TRBJ1-2	ASSQDSDSFNYGYT
TRBV7-2	NA	TRBJ1-5	ASTQEAGKQPQH
TRBV14	NA	TRBJ2-7	ASSQDYGGASKQY
TRBV28	few	TRBJ1-2	ASSSGQGAGGYT
TRBV7-2	NA	TRBJ1-1	ASSPRDSYTEAF
TRBV29-1	NA	TRBJ2-2	SVVGQGALLGGELF
TRBV7-6	NA	TRBJ1-3	ASSLSGGSGNTIY
TRBV12-3/TRBV12-4	NA	TRBJ1-1	ASSLTARERAF
TRBV10-3	NA	TRBJ2-2	AITPGLGELF
TRBV5-6	NA	TRBJ2-3	ASSLVTSGGPKVGDTQY
TRBV10-3	NA	TRBJ2-5	AISDTLGGRETQY
TRBV14	NA	TRBJ2-3	ASSQFGGGAGTDTQY
TRBV4-1	once	TRBJ1-2	ASSQDYNEGYT
TRBV18	NA	TRBJ1-2	ASSPPHDRIYGYT
TRBV6-5	NA	TRBJ1-5	ASIYWDRDNQPQH
TRBV12-3/TRBV12-4	NA	TRBJ1-5	ASSRGTDQPQH
TRBV6-5	NA	TRBJ1-4	ASRWQGATNEKLF
TRBV5-5	NA	TRBJ2-1	ASSPVWGGEQF
TRBV15	few	TRBJ2-2	ATSRDLSGELF
TRBV7-2	NA	TRBJ1-1	ASSLDRTNTEAF
TRBV7-8	once	TRBJ1-2	ASSSTVSGGYT
TRBV7-9	NA	TRBJ1-3	ASSLGQSDAIY
TRBV6-5	NA	TRBJ2-2	ASRGQGRRTGELF
TRBV19	NA	TRBJ2-4	ASTSGLAKNIQY
TRBV6-5	once	TRBJ2-1	ASSYRDTPDNEQF
TRBV21-1	NA	TRBJ2-6	ASSPTWTDGANVLT
TRBV7-2	NA	TRBJ2-7	ASSLVGAGYEQY
TRBV10-1	NA	TRBJ2-1	ASSDPPYNEQF
TRBV7-8	NA	TRBJ2-7	ASSPGSGQVKNEQY
TRBV11-2	few	TRBJ1-2	ASSLGSAARGYT
TRBV19	NA	TRBJ2-6	ASSPWTGVSSGANVLT
TRBV7-9	NA	TRBJ2-7	ASSPQLPYEQY
TRBV19	NA	TRBJ1-1	ASSSYWTSNTEAF
TRBV6-5	NA	TRBJ2-4	ASSYATGAKNIQY